These 14 T cell receptor beta chains originate from one sample sequenced in a study of CD4 T cells in relation to SARS-CoV-2 and coronaviruses. The antigens of these receptors remain unknown. TCRdb's table, derived via immunoSEQ multiplex PCR, lists solely in-frame clones and lacks some. The profile shows under 15,000 clones, over 65% of them singletons. Unexposed donor CD4+ T cells date from about 2011-2019, before the COVID-19 pandemic. The cells were cultured for less than twelve days before CD4+ T cells were isolated. The sequenced material came from CD4+ T cells from PBMCs, cultured in vitro. The receptor set was obtained from a human donor in good health.

The chain has TRBV11-3 and TRBJ1-1; maybe TRBD1 (5 bases). V gave up 0 bases and J gave up 4 bases, with 12 bases separating them. This CDR3 is 15 amino acids long. Germline V gene sequence: CDR1 SGHNT, CDR2 YENEEA. In DNA, the CDR3 is TGTGCCAGCAGCTTAGACGGACAAGGCGGCACTGAAGCTTTCTTT. Translating gives CASSLDGQGGTEAFF.

The chain employs TRBV5-4 and TRBJ1-1; 9 nucleotides agree with TRBD1. The trim removed 4 bases at V and 0 bases at J, leaving 10 bases unmatched. This CDR3 has 17 amino acids. Germline CDR1 and CDR2: SGHNT and YYREEE (reference sequence). CDR3 in amino acids: CASSNRRTGVMNTEAFF. In DNA form, the CDR3 reads TGTGCCAGCAGCAACCGTAGGACAGGGGTAATGAACACTGAAGCTTTCTTT.

This clone has a single count. The chain recombines TRBV6-5 with TRBJ2-7; D gene uncertain. This CDR3 contains 11 residues. Germline V lookup: CDR1 MNHEY, CDR2 SVGAGI. The germline V and J ends were trimmed by 7 bases and 3 bases, with 7 bases remaining between them. The CDR3 DNA sequence: TGTGCCAGCACTTTGTTCTACGAGCAGTACTTC. Translating gives CASTLFYEQYF.

This chain links TRBV3-1 (or the pseudogene TRBV3-2) with TRBJ1-1; D gene uncertain. Trimming shortened V by 1 base and J by 1 base, and 10 bases separated the two germline ends. The CDR3 contains 15 residues. Germline V gene lookup returns CDR1 LGHDT and CDR2 YNNKEL (reference sequence). The CDR3 DNA reads as TGTGCCAGCAGCCAAGGGCAGCTGGAGAACACTGAAGCTTTCTTT. Amino acids: CASSQGQLENTEAFF.

Here the CDR3 DNA reads TGTGCCTGGAAGGAGAAAGGGGACCGCGAGCAGTACTTC. It specifies CAWKEKGDREQYF. This sequence joins TRBV30 and TRBJ2-7; tentatively, D is TRBD1 or TRBD2 (5 bases each). Germline CDR1 GTSNPN, CDR2 SVGIG (reference sequence). The CDR3 is 13 amino acids. Trimming pared 4 bases from V and 6 bases from J, leaving 16 bases between.

V gene TRBV6-5 combines with J gene TRBJ1-1; the match to TRBD1 covers 9 bases. The CDR3 contains 13 residues. Unmatched junction bases numbered 10, after V lost 11 bases and J lost 6 bases. In germline, CDR1 is MNHEY, CDR2 SVGAGI. CDR3 bases: TGTGCCGGCGCCGGGACAGGGACCCCTGAAGCTTTCTTT. Encoded protein: CAGAGTGTPEAFF.

V and J are TRBV18 and TRBJ2-3; D unclear. This CDR3 is built from 14 residues. V was cut by 3 bases and J by 2 bases, with 9 bases left in between. CDR1 is KGHSH and CDR2 is LQKENI in the germline V gene. CDR3 nucleotide sequence: TGTGCCAGCTCACCGGGCCGAGACACAGATACGCAGTATTTT. Its translation is CASSPGRDTDTQYF.

The chain uses TRBV5-1 and TRBJ2-3; D is uncertain. CDR3 length equals 15 residues. V was trimmed by 4 bases and J by 2 bases, leaving 14 bases between them. CDR1 is SGHRS and CDR2 is YFSETQ in the germline V gene. The CDR3 region has the DNA TGCGCCAGCAGCCCCGGCCCGGGCGTCACAGATACGCAGTATTTT. This translates into CASSPGPGVTDTQYF.

The chain couples TRBV14 to TRBJ1-6; a possible D gene is TRBD1 (5 bases). V was shortened by 5 bases and J by 10 bases, with 18 bases between the two germline ends. The germline V gene has CDR1 SGHDN and CDR2 FVKESK. The CDR3 is 15 residues long. The chain's CDR3 is CASSKGIGVRSPLHF. CDR3 DNA sequence: TGTGCCAGCAGCAAGGGGATAGGGGTGAGATCACCCCTCCACTTT.

The rearrangement joins TRBV24-1 to TRBJ1-2; the D gene is possibly TRBD1 (5 bases). CDR3 length: 13 amino acids. Trimming took 3 bases from V and 4 from J, leaving 8 bases between them. CDR1 KGHDR and CDR2 SFDVKD come from the germline V gene. This chain's CDR3 is CATSDPGRYGYTF. CDR3 DNA sequence: TGTGCCACCAGTGATCCGGGACGCTATGGCTACACCTTC.

The rearrangement joins TRBV30 to TRBJ1-2; D is unclear. V was shortened by 5 bases and J by 0 bases, with 19 bases between the two germline ends. The CDR3 runs to 16 residues. Germline-derived CDR1 and CDR2 are GTSNPN and SVGIG (reference sequence). The CDR3 sequence is CAWFHRAKPTNYGYTF. The CDR3, as DNA: TGTGCCTGGTTCCATAGGGCCAAACCTACTAACTATGGCTACACCTTC.

The chain couples TRBV5-1 to TRBJ2-2, with D tentatively TRBD2 (6 bases). CDR3 length: 16 amino acids. Between the trimmed V and J ends, which lost 1 base and 7 bases, there was a span of 17 bases. Looked up from germline, CDR1 is SGHRS and CDR2 is YFSETQ. The CDR3 protein is CASSLSLRTTDGELFF. Written as DNA, the CDR3 is TGCGCCAGCAGCTTGTCGCTCAGGACTACTGACGGGGAGCTGTTTTTT.

The chain joins TRBV30 to TRBJ2-7; TRBD2 matches at 11 bases. The junction had 9 bases not matched to a gene; V was cut back by 2 bases and J by 3 bases. Germline V gene data show CDR1 as GTSNPN and CDR2 as SVGIG (reference sequence). The CDR3 covers 16 residues. The CDR3: CAWSNITSGSFYEQYF. CDR3 DNA: TGTGCCTGGAGTAATATAACTAGCGGGAGTTTCTACGAGCAGTACTTC.

The genes are TRBV2 and TRBJ2-1; weak D call: TRBD2 (5 bases). Looked up from germline, CDR1 is SNHLY and CDR2 is FYNNEI. V was trimmed by 5 bases and J by 8 bases, leaving 10 bases between them. This CDR3 contains 12 residues. As DNA, the CDR3 is TGTGCCAGCAGTTCCGGGGTCTATGAGCAGTTCTTC. Translated: CASSSGVYEQFF.